A selection of T cell receptor beta chains follows, all from one sample in a study of blood T cell repertoires in COVID-19. Generated by immunoSEQ multiplex PCR, the TCRdb table keeps only in-frame clones and is missing some. The sample shows roughly 38,000 clones, around 78% of them seen only once. Sequencing input: peripheral blood. Every receptor here comes from a man in his fifties or sixties with acute or convalescent COVID-19. Both conserved end residues are part of each CDR3. Fields, in order: J gene, D gene, clone size, V gene, CDR3 DNA, CDR3 protein. The D gene is left open where the match is weak. Clone size is given for some rows only: seen once, a few or many times, or a class if the clone is expanded.

j_gene: TRBJ2-2
d_gene: TRBD2
abundance: few
v_gene: TRBV5-4
CDR3nt: TGTGCCAGCAGCTCGCTAGCGGGAGTCGCCACCGGGGAGCTGTTTTTT
CDR3aa: CASSSLAGVATGELFF

j_gene: TRBJ1-5
d_gene: TRBD1
abundance: -
v_gene: TRBV10-3
CDR3nt: TGTGCCATCCAGGGGGACAATCAGCCCCAGCATTTT
CDR3aa: CAIQGDNQPQHF

j_gene: TRBJ1-6
d_gene: -
abundance: -
v_gene: TRBV27
CDR3nt: TGTGCCAGCAGTTTAGGGGCCGATTACTGGAATTCACCCCTCCACTTT
CDR3aa: CASSLGADYWNSPLHF

j_gene: TRBJ2-1
d_gene: TRBD2
abundance: -
v_gene: TRBV5-1
CDR3nt: TGCGCCAGCAGCTTGGGGCTAGCGGGAGGGCCCGGTGAGCAGTTCTTC
CDR3aa: CASSLGLAGGPGEQFF

j_gene: TRBJ2-7
d_gene: TRBD2
abundance: -
v_gene: TRBV3-1/TRBV3-2
CDR3nt: TGTGCCAGCAGCCTTTCGGGACTAGCGATCTACGAGCAGTACTTC
CDR3aa: CASSLSGLAIYEQYF

j_gene: TRBJ2-7
d_gene: -
abundance: -
v_gene: TRBV24-1
CDR3nt: TGTGCCACCAGTGATTTGCTGAAAGTAGCGCAATCCTACGAGCAGTACTTC
CDR3aa: CATSDLLKVAQSYEQYF

j_gene: TRBJ1-3
d_gene: -
abundance: -
v_gene: TRBV7-6
CDR3nt: TGTGCCAGCAGCTTAGGGGGCGGAAACACCATATATTTT
CDR3aa: CASSLGGGNTIYF

j_gene: TRBJ2-1
d_gene: -
abundance: -
v_gene: TRBV6-1
CDR3nt: TGTGCCAGCAGTGAAGCTAGAGGGAATGAGCAGTTCTTC
CDR3aa: CASSEARGNEQFF

j_gene: TRBJ1-2
d_gene: -
abundance: -
v_gene: TRBV11-3
CDR3nt: TGTGCCAGCAGCTTCGGACAGCTTAACTATGGCTACACCTTC
CDR3aa: CASSFGQLNYGYTF

j_gene: TRBJ2-7
d_gene: TRBD1
abundance: -
v_gene: TRBV5-6
CDR3nt: TGTGCCAGCAGCTCATCCACCGGGACAGATTTTTCCTACGAGCAGTACTTC
CDR3aa: CASSSSTGTDFSYEQYF

j_gene: TRBJ2-7
d_gene: TRBD2
abundance: -
v_gene: TRBV5-1
CDR3nt: TGCGCCAGCAGCTTGGGGGGACTAGCGGGAAACTACGAGCAGTACTTC
CDR3aa: CASSLGGLAGNYEQYF

j_gene: TRBJ2-5
d_gene: TRBD1
abundance: -
v_gene: TRBV6-5
CDR3nt: TGTGCCAGCAGCCTGGACAGGGGGGTGGGAGAGACCCAGTACTTC
CDR3aa: CASSLDRGVGETQYF

j_gene: TRBJ2-1
d_gene: -
abundance: -
v_gene: TRBV7-2
CDR3nt: TGTGCCAGCAGCTTAATTCCTAGCAATCTCTACAATGAGCAGTTCTTC
CDR3aa: CASSLIPSNLYNEQFF

j_gene: TRBJ1-4
d_gene: -
abundance: once
v_gene: TRBV5-1
CDR3nt: TGCGCCACCAGCAGGGATGGGAGTGAAAAACTGTTTTTT
CDR3aa: CATSRDGSEKLFF

j_gene: TRBJ2-1
d_gene: -
abundance: -
v_gene: TRBV5-1
CDR3nt: TGCGCCAGCAGCTTCGCCAGCGGCTCCTACAATGAGCAGTTCTTC
CDR3aa: CASSFASGSYNEQFF

j_gene: TRBJ2-1
d_gene: -
abundance: -
v_gene: TRBV5-4
CDR3nt: TGTGCCAGCAGCGTAGGACTTAACAATGAGCAGTTCTTC
CDR3aa: CASSVGLNNEQFF

j_gene: TRBJ1-4
d_gene: -
abundance: -
v_gene: TRBV6-1
CDR3nt: TGTGCCAGCAGTGAAGTCACGGGGGGGGAAAAACTGTTTTTT
CDR3aa: CASSEVTGGEKLFF

j_gene: TRBJ2-3
d_gene: -
abundance: -
v_gene: TRBV21-1
CDR3nt: TGTGCCAGCAGCCCCTCAGCGGGATTCCCAGATACGCAGTATTTT
CDR3aa: CASSPSAGFPDTQYF

j_gene: TRBJ2-7
d_gene: TRBD1
abundance: -
v_gene: TRBV6-5
CDR3nt: TGTGCCAGCAGAAGACAGGGGGCGCGGTACGAGCAGTACTTC
CDR3aa: CASRRQGARYEQYF

j_gene: TRBJ2-3
d_gene: -
abundance: -
v_gene: TRBV4-2
CDR3nt: TGTGCCAGCAGCCAAGATGGCGGCAGACTAAGCACAGATACGCAGTATTTT
CDR3aa: CASSQDGGRLSTDTQYF

j_gene: TRBJ1-4
d_gene: -
abundance: -
v_gene: TRBV20-1
CDR3nt: TGCAGTGCCCTTTATGAAAAACTGTTTTTT
CDR3aa: CSALYEKLFF

j_gene: TRBJ1-1
d_gene: -
abundance: -
v_gene: TRBV5-1
CDR3nt: TGCGCCAGCAGCTTCGGGGGCGGGGGGACTGAAGCTTTCTTT
CDR3aa: CASSFGGGGTEAFF

j_gene: TRBJ2-2
d_gene: -
abundance: -
v_gene: TRBV6-2/TRBV6-3
CDR3nt: TGTGCCAGCAGTTCCCCACAGAACACCGGGGAGCTGTTTTTT
CDR3aa: CASSSPQNTGELFF

j_gene: TRBJ1-2
d_gene: TRBD1
abundance: -
v_gene: TRBV11-3
CDR3nt: TGTGCCAGCAGCGGGACAGGGGGAGAAAGTGGCTACACCTTC
CDR3aa: CASSGTGGESGYTF

j_gene: TRBJ2-7
d_gene: -
abundance: -
v_gene: TRBV28
CDR3nt: TGTGCCAGCACCTATTCGGGCTACGAGCAGTACTTC
CDR3aa: CASTYSGYEQYF

j_gene: TRBJ2-1
d_gene: TRBD2
abundance: -
v_gene: TRBV18
CDR3nt: TGTGCCAGCTCACCCGGGGGGGCGGAGCGAAATGAGCAGTTCTTC
CDR3aa: CASSPGGAERNEQFF

j_gene: TRBJ2-1
d_gene: TRBD2
abundance: -
v_gene: TRBV4-2
CDR3nt: TGTGCCAGCAGCCAAGATCTGGCTAGCGGGGGTGAGCAGTTCTTC
CDR3aa: CASSQDLASGGEQFF

j_gene: TRBJ2-5
d_gene: TRBD2
abundance: -
v_gene: TRBV6-4
CDR3nt: TGTGCCAGCAGTGACTCTAGCGGGAGTCTTGGGACCCAGTACTTC
CDR3aa: CASSDSSGSLGTQYF

j_gene: TRBJ1-2
d_gene: TRBD1
abundance: -
v_gene: TRBV4-2
CDR3nt: TGTGCCAGCAGCCAAGATCAAGGACAGGTTAGGAGCTATGGCTACACCTTC
CDR3aa: CASSQDQGQVRSYGYTF

j_gene: TRBJ2-1
d_gene: TRBD1
abundance: -
v_gene: TRBV28
CDR3nt: TGTGCCAGCAGCACAGGGGGCTTGGGTGAGCAGTTCTTC
CDR3aa: CASSTGGLGEQFF

j_gene: TRBJ2-5
d_gene: -
abundance: -
v_gene: TRBV7-9
CDR3nt: TGTGCCAGCAGCTTAGCGTCGGGCAGGGAAGAGACCCAGTACTTC
CDR3aa: CASSLASGREETQYF

j_gene: TRBJ2-7
d_gene: -
abundance: -
v_gene: TRBV5-6
CDR3nt: TGTGCCAGCAGCCGGGACACCTACTACGAGCAGTACTTC
CDR3aa: CASSRDTYYEQYF

j_gene: TRBJ1-6
d_gene: TRBD1
abundance: -
v_gene: TRBV11-3
CDR3nt: TGTGCCAGCAGCCCGGGACAGGGGGGAATTTATAATTCACCCCTCCACTTT
CDR3aa: CASSPGQGGIYNSPLHF

j_gene: TRBJ2-3
d_gene: TRBD2
abundance: once
v_gene: TRBV11-1
CDR3nt: TGTGCCAGCAGCTTAGAGCGGGAGCCTAGTCCAGATACGCAGTATTTT
CDR3aa: CASSLEREPSPDTQYF

j_gene: TRBJ1-5
d_gene: -
abundance: -
v_gene: TRBV21-1
CDR3nt: TGTGCCAGCAGCAAAGCTCGGACAGGAGCTTATAGCAATCAGCCCCAGCATTTT
CDR3aa: CASSKARTGAYSNQPQHF

j_gene: TRBJ1-5
d_gene: TRBD1
abundance: -
v_gene: TRBV24-1
CDR3nt: TGTGCCACCGGCGGACAGGGAGGTCAGCCCCAGCATTTT
CDR3aa: CATGGQGGQPQHF

j_gene: TRBJ1-1
d_gene: -
abundance: -
v_gene: TRBV19
CDR3nt: TGTGCCAGTAGTATAGGGGGGCCCCTGAACACTGAAGCTTTCTTT
CDR3aa: CASSIGGPLNTEAFF

j_gene: TRBJ2-1
d_gene: -
abundance: -
v_gene: TRBV11-2
CDR3nt: TGTGCCAGCAGAACTATGATTGGGAGCTTGAACAATGAGCAGTTCTTC
CDR3aa: CASRTMIGSLNNEQFF

j_gene: TRBJ1-3
d_gene: -
abundance: -
v_gene: TRBV9
CDR3nt: TGTGCCAGCAGCCCACAACAGGGATCGGCTCTAAACACCATATATTTT
CDR3aa: CASSPQQGSALNTIYF

j_gene: TRBJ1-2
d_gene: -
abundance: -
v_gene: TRBV7-2
CDR3nt: TGTGCCAGCAGCTCAGTTGCAGGGAACTATGGCTACACCTTC
CDR3aa: CASSSVAGNYGYTF

j_gene: TRBJ2-3
d_gene: TRBD2
abundance: -
v_gene: TRBV5-1
CDR3nt: TGCGCCAGCCGCATTAGCGGGAGCACAGATACGCAGTATTTT
CDR3aa: CASRISGSTDTQYF

j_gene: TRBJ2-7
d_gene: TRBD1
abundance: few
v_gene: TRBV6-5
CDR3nt: TGTGCCAGCAGGTTGACAGGGGCCTACGAGCAGTACTTC
CDR3aa: CASRLTGAYEQYF

j_gene: TRBJ1-1
d_gene: TRBD1
abundance: -
v_gene: TRBV20-1
CDR3nt: TGCAGTGCTAGTTTTGTATCAGGGGGCCTTGGTACTGAAGCTTTCTTT
CDR3aa: CSASFVSGGLGTEAFF